This T cell receptor (beta chain) originates from a study of cytomegalovirus exposure and HLA in healthy donors. Study results and limitations: Associated with cytomegalovirus, according to the listing, were around 160 TCR beta chains. In vitro confirmation showed three CMV-associated chains to be CMV antigen specific.

Use of 60 Vbeta and 13 Jbeta primers characterized the PCR. Measured with immunoSEQ multiplex PCR; TCRdb has only the in-frame clones, and not every one. The sample lists about 130,000 clones; approximately 61% were seen once. CDR1 is LGHNT, CDR2 FRNRAP, per germline. V lost 7 bases and J 7 bases, leaving 22 bases between the germline ends. The CDR3 loop spans 15 amino acids. About this clone: The antigen is unknown.

The chain has TRBV12-5 and TRBJ1-2; unclear D gene. The source of this sequence is a human donor in good health. The sample taken for sequencing was PBMCs. The CDR3 loop reads CASAPPGLILRGYTF. CDR3 DNA: TGTGCTAGTGCTCCCCCCGGACTCATTCTGCGTGGCTACACCTTC.